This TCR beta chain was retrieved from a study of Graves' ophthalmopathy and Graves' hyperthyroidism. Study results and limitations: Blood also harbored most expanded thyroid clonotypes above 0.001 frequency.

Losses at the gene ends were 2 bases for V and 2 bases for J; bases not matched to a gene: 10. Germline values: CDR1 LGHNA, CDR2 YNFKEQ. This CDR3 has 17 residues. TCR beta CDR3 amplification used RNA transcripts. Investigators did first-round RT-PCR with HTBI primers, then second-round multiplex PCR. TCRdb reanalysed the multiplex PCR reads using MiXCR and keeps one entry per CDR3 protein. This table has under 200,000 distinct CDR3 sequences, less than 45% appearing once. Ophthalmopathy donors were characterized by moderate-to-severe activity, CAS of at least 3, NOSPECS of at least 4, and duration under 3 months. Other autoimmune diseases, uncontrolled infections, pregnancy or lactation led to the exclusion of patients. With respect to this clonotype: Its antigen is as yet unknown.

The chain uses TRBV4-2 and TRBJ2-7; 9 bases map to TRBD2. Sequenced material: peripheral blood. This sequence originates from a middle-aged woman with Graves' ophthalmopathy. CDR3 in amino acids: CASSQRRTSELTYEQYF. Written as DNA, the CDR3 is TGTGCCAGCAGCCAACGCCGGACTAGCGAACTAACCTACGAGCAGTACTTC.